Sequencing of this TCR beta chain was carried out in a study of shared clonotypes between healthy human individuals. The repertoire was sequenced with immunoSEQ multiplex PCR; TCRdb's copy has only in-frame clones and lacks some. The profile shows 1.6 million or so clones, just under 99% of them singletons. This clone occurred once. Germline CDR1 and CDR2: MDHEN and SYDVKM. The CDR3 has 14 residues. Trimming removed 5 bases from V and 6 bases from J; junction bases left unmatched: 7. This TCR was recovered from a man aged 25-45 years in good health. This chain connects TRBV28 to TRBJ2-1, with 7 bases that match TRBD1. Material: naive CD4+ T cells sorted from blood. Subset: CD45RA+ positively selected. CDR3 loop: CASSEQGRGNEQFF. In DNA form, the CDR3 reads TGTGCCAGCAGTGAACAGGGGAGAGGCAATGAGCAGTTCTTC.